Listed below are T cell receptor beta chains from one sample, sequenced in a study of blood T cell repertoires in COVID-19. Measured with immunoSEQ multiplex PCR; TCRdb has only the in-frame clones, and not every one. The table records hundreds of thousands of clones, 80% to 90% of them present only once. The sample consisted of peripheral blood. These receptors originate from a woman in her fifties or sixties with COVID-19, enrolled during active disease. Each CDR3 is given with its conserved first and last residue. The order of the fields is CDR3 length, clone size, V gene, J gene, D gene, CDR3 DNA, CDR3 protein. A D gene is named only where the DNA matches it firmly. Size is omitted from some rows. Given values are once, few, many or a class for expanded clones.

len: 15
abundance: .
v_gene: TRBV30
j_gene: TRBJ1-4
d_gene: .
CDR3nt: TGTGCCTGGAGTGTACGACTGGGTTCTGGTGAAAAACTGTTTTTT
CDR3aa: CAWSVRLGSGEKLFF

len: 16
abundance: .
v_gene: TRBV7-2
j_gene: TRBJ2-4
d_gene: TRBD1
CDR3nt: TGTGCCAGCAGCTTAAGGGGACAGAAGGGTGGGAACATTCAGTACTTC
CDR3aa: CASSLRGQKGGNIQYF

len: 14
abundance: .
v_gene: TRBV7-3
j_gene: TRBJ2-1
d_gene: .
CDR3nt: TGTGCCAGCAGCCTTACGGGGACCTACAATGAGCAGTTCTTC
CDR3aa: CASSLTGTYNEQFF

len: 15
abundance: .
v_gene: TRBV5-8
j_gene: TRBJ2-1
d_gene: TRBD2
CDR3nt: TGTGCCAGCATCTTAGCGGGAGGGCCGGGCAATGAGCAGTTCTTC
CDR3aa: CASILAGGPGNEQFF

len: 14
abundance: .
v_gene: TRBV29-1
j_gene: TRBJ2-1
d_gene: TRBD2
CDR3nt: TGCAGCGTCTGGACTAGCGGGAGGGCCTATGAGCAGTTCTTC
CDR3aa: CSVWTSGRAYEQFF

len: 14
abundance: .
v_gene: TRBV5-4
j_gene: TRBJ2-7
d_gene: TRBD1
CDR3nt: TGTGCCAGCAGCTTTAGGGGACAGGGCTACGAGCAGTACTTC
CDR3aa: CASSFRGQGYEQYF

len: 12
abundance: .
v_gene: TRBV12-3/TRBV12-4
j_gene: TRBJ1-2
d_gene: .
CDR3nt: TGTGCCAGCAGTTTGGGAGGGTTTGGCTACACCTTC
CDR3aa: CASSLGGFGYTF

len: 15
abundance: .
v_gene: TRBV7-9
j_gene: TRBJ2-1
d_gene: TRBD1
CDR3nt: TGTGCCAGCACCGGACAGGGGGTTACCTACAATGAGCAGTTCTTC
CDR3aa: CASTGQGVTYNEQFF

len: 12
abundance: .
v_gene: TRBV5-1
j_gene: TRBJ2-2
d_gene: .
CDR3nt: TGCGCCAGCAGTTTAGTATCCGGGGAGCTGTTTTTT
CDR3aa: CASSLVSGELFF

len: 14
abundance: .
v_gene: TRBV5-6
j_gene: TRBJ2-3
d_gene: .
CDR3nt: TGTGCCAGCAGCTTGGGTCTGACGGGAGATACGCAGTATTTT
CDR3aa: CASSLGLTGDTQYF

len: 17
abundance: .
v_gene: TRBV27
j_gene: TRBJ2-4
d_gene: .
CDR3nt: TGTGCCAGCAGTTTATGGTGGGGCCCGGCGGCCAAAAACATTCAGTACTTC
CDR3aa: CASSLWWGPAAKNIQYF

len: 18
abundance: .
v_gene: TRBV5-1
j_gene: TRBJ1-1
d_gene: .
CDR3nt: TGCGCCAGCAGCTTGGTCCCCCGGAGCGCAGGGAAGAACACTGAAGCTTTCTTT
CDR3aa: CASSLVPRSAGKNTEAFF

len: 16
abundance: .
v_gene: TRBV28
j_gene: TRBJ2-1
d_gene: TRBD1
CDR3nt: TGTGCCAGCAGTACTTCAGGGACAGGGACCCTAAATGAGCAGTTCTTC
CDR3aa: CASSTSGTGTLNEQFF

len: 18
abundance: .
v_gene: TRBV11-3
j_gene: TRBJ2-1
d_gene: TRBD1
CDR3nt: TGTGCCAGCAGCCCCACCCTCGGGCGTCAGGACAGGGGCAATGAGCAGTTCTTC
CDR3aa: CASSPTLGRQDRGNEQFF

len: 14
abundance: .
v_gene: TRBV6-6
j_gene: TRBJ2-2
d_gene: .
CDR3nt: TGTGCCAGCAGTTACTCCCCTCGTCTGGGGGAGCTGTTTTTT
CDR3aa: CASSYSPRLGELFF

len: 15
abundance: .
v_gene: TRBV19
j_gene: TRBJ2-3
d_gene: TRBD1
CDR3nt: TGTGCCAGTCACGACTGGGGACAGGGCTTAGATACGCAGTATTTT
CDR3aa: CASHDWGQGLDTQYF

len: 15
abundance: .
v_gene: TRBV29-1
j_gene: TRBJ2-5
d_gene: .
CDR3nt: TGCAGCCTTCCGCCGGTGTGTTGCGGGGTAGAGACCCAGTACTTC
CDR3aa: CSLPPVCCGVETQYF

len: 13
abundance: .
v_gene: TRBV5-6
j_gene: TRBJ2-7
d_gene: TRBD2
CDR3nt: TGTGCCAGCAGGCGGACTAGCGGGAGCGAGCAGTACTTC
CDR3aa: CASRRTSGSEQYF

len: 18
abundance: .
v_gene: TRBV15
j_gene: TRBJ2-6
d_gene: TRBD1
CDR3nt: TGTGCCACCAGCAGCCCACCGGGACAGATCTCTGGGGCCAACGTCCTGACTTTC
CDR3aa: CATSSPPGQISGANVLTF

len: 12
abundance: .
v_gene: TRBV30
j_gene: TRBJ2-7
d_gene: TRBD1
CDR3nt: TGTGCCTGGTCGGGACAGCGGTACGAGCAGTACTTC
CDR3aa: CAWSGQRYEQYF

len: 14
abundance: .
v_gene: TRBV29-1
j_gene: TRBJ2-1
d_gene: TRBD2
CDR3nt: TGCAGCGGGAGCGGGGGCAGCTCCTACAATGAGCAGTTCTTC
CDR3aa: CSGSGGSSYNEQFF

len: 15
abundance: .
v_gene: TRBV3-1/TRBV3-2
j_gene: TRBJ2-3
d_gene: .
CDR3nt: TGTGCCAGCAGCCCGCCGACTAGGGGCACAGATACGCAGTATTTT
CDR3aa: CASSPPTRGTDTQYF

len: 16
abundance: .
v_gene: TRBV24-1
j_gene: TRBJ2-1
d_gene: .
CDR3nt: TGTGCCACCAGTGACCCCGGACACCGCTCCTACAATGAGCAGTTCTTC
CDR3aa: CATSDPGHRSYNEQFF

len: 13
abundance: .
v_gene: TRBV7-2
j_gene: TRBJ2-7
d_gene: .
CDR3nt: TGTGCCAGCAGCTCCCGCAGGGCCTACGAGCAGTACTTC
CDR3aa: CASSSRRAYEQYF

len: 16
abundance: few
v_gene: TRBV5-4
j_gene: TRBJ2-2
d_gene: TRBD1
CDR3nt: TGTGCCAGCAGACTGACAGGGGGCGCGGTAACCGGGGAGCTGTTTTTT
CDR3aa: CASRLTGGAVTGELFF

len: 17
abundance: .
v_gene: TRBV5-1
j_gene: TRBJ2-2
d_gene: TRBD1
CDR3nt: TGCGCCAGCAGCTTGGGGTACAGGGGGCAGGTCACCGGGGAGCTGTTTTTT
CDR3aa: CASSLGYRGQVTGELFF

len: 13
abundance: .
v_gene: TRBV30
j_gene: TRBJ2-7
d_gene: TRBD1
CDR3nt: TGTGCCTGGACTACAGGGGACTCCTACGAGCAGTACTTC
CDR3aa: CAWTTGDSYEQYF

len: 14
abundance: .
v_gene: TRBV4-1
j_gene: TRBJ1-1
d_gene: .
CDR3nt: TGCGCCAGCAGCCAATTGCCGGGGAACACTGAAGCTTTCTTT
CDR3aa: CASSQLPGNTEAFF

len: 15
abundance: .
v_gene: TRBV6-2/TRBV6-3
j_gene: TRBJ2-2
d_gene: .
CDR3nt: TGTGCCAGCAGTTACAGGACAGTGAGCACCGGGGAGCTGTTTTTT
CDR3aa: CASSYRTVSTGELFF

len: 15
abundance: once
v_gene: TRBV5-6
j_gene: TRBJ2-3
d_gene: .
CDR3nt: TGTGCCAGCAGCTTGGCCGGTCGGTCGGTGAATACGCAGTATTTT
CDR3aa: CASSLAGRSVNTQYF

len: 13
abundance: .
v_gene: TRBV24-1
j_gene: TRBJ1-1
d_gene: .
CDR3nt: TGTGCCACCAGTGTCGGTCGAAACACTGAAGCTTTCTTT
CDR3aa: CATSVGRNTEAFF

len: 14
abundance: .
v_gene: TRBV6-2/TRBV6-3
j_gene: TRBJ2-1
d_gene: .
CDR3nt: TGTGCCAGCAGTTACTCGGGGACTTACAATGAGCAGTTCTTC
CDR3aa: CASSYSGTYNEQFF

len: 14
abundance: once
v_gene: TRBV27
j_gene: TRBJ2-1
d_gene: .
CDR3nt: TGTGCCAGCAGTTTAGTCAGCTCCTACAATGAGCAGTTCTTC
CDR3aa: CASSLVSSYNEQFF

len: 16
abundance: .
v_gene: TRBV11-2
j_gene: TRBJ1-1
d_gene: TRBD1
CDR3nt: TGTGCCAGCAGCTTAGTTTACAGGGGGCTTGGCACTGAAGCTTTCTTT
CDR3aa: CASSLVYRGLGTEAFF

len: 14
abundance: .
v_gene: TRBV19
j_gene: TRBJ2-3
d_gene: TRBD2
CDR3nt: TGTGCCAGTAGCGGGGGGAGGGACACAGATACGCAGTATTTT
CDR3aa: CASSGGRDTDTQYF

len: 16
abundance: .
v_gene: TRBV15
j_gene: TRBJ2-7
d_gene: .
CDR3nt: TGTGCCACCAGCAGGGGGGGACGGGACAGCACCTACGAGCAGTACTTC
CDR3aa: CATSRGGRDSTYEQYF

len: 16
abundance: .
v_gene: TRBV5-1
j_gene: TRBJ1-1
d_gene: .
CDR3nt: TGCGCCAGCAGCTTGCGAGGGGGGGACTTCAACACTGAAGCTTTCTTT
CDR3aa: CASSLRGGDFNTEAFF

len: 14
abundance: .
v_gene: TRBV4-1
j_gene: TRBJ2-1
d_gene: .
CDR3nt: TGCGCCAGCAGCCAAGTCGGGGTTGGACATGAGCAGTTCTTC
CDR3aa: CASSQVGVGHEQFF

len: 13
abundance: .
v_gene: TRBV6-5
j_gene: TRBJ2-3
d_gene: TRBD1
CDR3nt: TGTGCCAGCAGGCGACAGGGGGGGGATACGCAGTATTTT
CDR3aa: CASRRQGGDTQYF

len: 15
abundance: .
v_gene: TRBV29-1
j_gene: TRBJ2-4
d_gene: TRBD2
CDR3nt: TGCAGCGTTGAACCGATAGCGGGATCGAAAAACATTCAGTACTTC
CDR3aa: CSVEPIAGSKNIQYF

len: 16
abundance: .
v_gene: TRBV5-1
j_gene: TRBJ2-3
d_gene: TRBD2
CDR3nt: TGCGCCAGCAGCCTGACGGGAGCGGGAGGAACAGATACGCAGTATTTT
CDR3aa: CASSLTGAGGTDTQYF

len: 16
abundance: .
v_gene: TRBV7-2
j_gene: TRBJ2-1
d_gene: .
CDR3nt: TGTGCCAGCAGCTCTAGACTGGCGGTCGTCAGCAATGAGCAGTTCTTC
CDR3aa: CASSSRLAVVSNEQFF

len: 12
abundance: .
v_gene: TRBV6-4
j_gene: TRBJ1-2
d_gene: .
CDR3nt: TGTGCCAGCAGGGGAGCTAACTATGGCTACACCTTC
CDR3aa: CASRGANYGYTF

len: 16
abundance: .
v_gene: TRBV5-5
j_gene: TRBJ2-3
d_gene: TRBD2
CDR3nt: TGTGCCAGCAGCTCTTGGACTAGCGAACGCACAGATACGCAGTATTTT
CDR3aa: CASSSWTSERTDTQYF

len: 13
abundance: once
v_gene: TRBV29-1
j_gene: TRBJ1-2
d_gene: TRBD1
CDR3nt: TGCAGCACCGGGGACAGGCAGAGCTATGGCTACACCTTC
CDR3aa: CSTGDRQSYGYTF

len: 15
abundance: .
v_gene: TRBV12-5
j_gene: TRBJ2-1
d_gene: .
CDR3nt: TGTGCTAGTGGTCCGTCCGGGCCCCCAGGGAATGAGCAGTTCTTC
CDR3aa: CASGPSGPPGNEQFF

len: 15
abundance: .
v_gene: TRBV3-1/TRBV3-2
j_gene: TRBJ2-7
d_gene: TRBD2
CDR3nt: TGTGCCAGCAGCCAAGAGGCTAGCGGGTCCTACGAGCAGTACTTC
CDR3aa: CASSQEASGSYEQYF

len: 15
abundance: .
v_gene: TRBV24-1
j_gene: TRBJ1-1
d_gene: TRBD1
CDR3nt: TGTGCCACCAGTGACCCCGGGACAGGGAGGACCGGAGCTTTCTTT
CDR3aa: CATSDPGTGRTGAFF

len: 13
abundance: .
v_gene: TRBV6-5
j_gene: TRBJ1-1
d_gene: .
CDR3nt: TGTGCCAGCAGACTGTACAGGGACACTGAAGCTTTCTTT
CDR3aa: CASRLYRDTEAFF

len: 13
abundance: .
v_gene: TRBV10-3
j_gene: TRBJ2-7
d_gene: .
CDR3nt: TGTGCCATCACCAACTTGTTAACCTACGAGCAGTACTTC
CDR3aa: CAITNLLTYEQYF